This entry is about one TCR beta chain. Time point meaning: baseline pretreatment blood. As to treatment: 15 Gy SBRT to primary tumor, nephrectomy 4 weeks later. This renal cell carcinoma was of the clear cell type. These data originate in a study of radiation and T cells in renal cell carcinoma. Across the whole study: Nephrectomy followed 15 Gy stereotactic body radiation by 4 weeks.

Sequenced by immunoSEQ multiplex PCR; TCRdb stores in-frame clones only, minus some. The sample has some 110,000 clones; around 83% are singletons. Per the germline V gene, CDR1 is SGHNT and CDR2 is YYREEE (reference sequence). V lost 2 bases to trimming and J lost 6 bases, with 12 bases between them. This CDR3 is 15 amino acids long. The chain links TRBV5-4 to TRBJ1-6; D ambiguous. The clonotype originates from a woman aged 55-70 years with renal cell carcinoma. Material: blood, obtained from a patient whose treatment included radiotherapy and nephrectomy. The CDR3 nucleotides read TGTGCCAGCAGCTTCCCCCCGGGATCTAATTCACCCCTCCACTTT. Its protein is CASSFPPGSNSPLHF.